This T cell receptor beta chain was recovered during a study of blood T cell repertoires in COVID-19. Study information: The study drew acute and convalescent COVID-19 samples from the United States, Italy and Spain. The cDNA or gDNA used as material had been derived from T cells, B-cell-depleted T cells, or PBMCs.

There are 14 residues in the CDR3. From germline, CDR1 is SGHDT and CDR2 YYEEEE. The V and J ends lost 5 bases and 7 bases, in that order; junction bases with no gene match: 6. Per the original data handling: Reference gene primer amplification gave estimated nucleated cell counts. Here immunoSEQ multiplex PCR was the method, and the copy in TCRdb shows in-frame clones only, minus some. The V and J calls and clone size come from that table; D and trimming were worked out from the DNA. The sample shows a few hundred thousand clones, approximately 83% of them seen only once. The sequencing input was peripheral blood. This clonotype was sampled from a woman aged 25-40 years who had recovered from COVID-19. The rearrangement uses TRBV5-6 and TRBJ2-1; 10 nucleotides agree with TRBD2. The CDR3 bases are TGTGCCAGCAGTCTAGCGGGAGAGTGGAATGAGCAGTTCTTC. Translating gives CASSLAGEWNEQFF.